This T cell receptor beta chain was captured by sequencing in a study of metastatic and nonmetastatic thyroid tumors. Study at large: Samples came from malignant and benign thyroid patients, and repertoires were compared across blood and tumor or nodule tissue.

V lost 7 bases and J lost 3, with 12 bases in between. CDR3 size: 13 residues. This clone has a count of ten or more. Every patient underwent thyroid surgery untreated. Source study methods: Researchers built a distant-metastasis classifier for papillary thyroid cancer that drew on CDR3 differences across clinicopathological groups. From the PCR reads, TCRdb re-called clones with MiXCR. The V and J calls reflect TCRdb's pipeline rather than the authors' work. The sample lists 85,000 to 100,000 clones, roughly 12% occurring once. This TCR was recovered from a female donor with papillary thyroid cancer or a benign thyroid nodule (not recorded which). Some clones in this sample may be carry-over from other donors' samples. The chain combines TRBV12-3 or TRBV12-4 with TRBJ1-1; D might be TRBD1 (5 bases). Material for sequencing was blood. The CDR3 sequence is CASTYDSYTEAFF. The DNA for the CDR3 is TGTGCCAGCACTTATGACAGTTACACTGAAGCTTTCTTT.